This T cell receptor (beta chain) was observed in a study of blood T cell repertoires in COVID-19. Across the whole study: The study drew acute and convalescent COVID-19 samples from the United States, Italy and Spain.

In the authors' methods: Estimates of nucleated cell counts were drawn from the amplification of reference gene primers. Sequencing was performed with immunoSEQ multiplex PCR; in TCRdb, only in-frame clones are kept and a portion is missing. V, J and clone size were drawn from that table, and D and trimming were deduced from the DNA. The profile shows roughly 300,000 clones, more than 75% of them singletons. V lost 7 bases to trimming and J lost 5 bases, with 15 bases between them. CDR1 is MNHEY, CDR2 SMNVEV, per germline (reference sequence). This CDR3 contains 14 residues. Living in 25 or so US areas, the participants were between roughly 18 and 90 years of age. Each recovered donor of Cohort 3 presented with two negative PCRs, clearance, or symptom resolution.

The origin of this receptor is a woman between 18 and 29 years old who had recovered from COVID-19. V is TRBV27 and J is TRBJ2-1; a possible D gene is TRBD2 (6 bases). The sample comprised PBMCs or T cells enriched from blood (not recorded which). CDR3 DNA sequence: TGTGCCAGCATCGGGTTGGGGAGGAACAATGAGCAGTTCTTC. Translation gives CASIGLGRNNEQFF.